This is a list of T cell receptor beta chains from one sample in a study of human T cells and chemical hapten exposure. TCRdb used MiXCR to reprocess the RACE reads, holding one entry per CDR3 protein. The data contain 80,000 to 95,000 distinct CDR3 sequences, around 9.5% of them singletons. The sequencing here drew on whole blood, taken in connection with sensitization to the hapten diphenylcyclopropenone (DPC). These receptors were collected from a woman aged 40 to 50 with alopecia areata. Some clones in this sample may be carry-over from other donors' samples. Each CDR3 is given with its conserved first and last residue. A D gene is named only where the DNA matches it firmly. Clone size, where shown, is once, few, many, or a class for clones that have expanded.

j_call v_call d_call clone_size cdr3_aa cdr3_nt
TRBJ1-5 TRBV19 NA NA CASDPSLRNQPQHF TGTGCCAGTGATCCCTCATTGCGCAATCAGCCCCAGCATTTT
TRBJ1-4 TRBV7-8 TRBD1 NA CASSYGQGAVNEKLFF TGTGCCAGCAGCTATGGACAGGGGGCGGTTAATGAAAAACTGTTTTTT
TRBJ1-5 TRBV27 NA many CASSLLTGQPQHF TGTGCCAGCAGTTTATTGACGGGTCAGCCCCAGCATTTT
TRBJ2-6 TRBV6-5 NA few CASSPTPGAGANVLTF TGTGCCAGCAGTCCAACCCCAGGGGCCGGGGCCAACGTCCTGACTTTC
TRBJ1-2 TRBV2 TRBD1 NA CASSRGLGYTF TGTGCCAGCTCCAGGGGGCTTGGCTACACCTTC
TRBJ2-6 TRBV7-9 TRBD2 few CASSPSSGSSGANVLTF TGTGCCAGCAGCCCCTCGAGCGGGAGCTCTGGGGCCAACGTCCTGACTTTC
TRBJ2-3 TRBV9 NA few CASSVGGWADTQYF TGTGCCAGCAGCGTAGGGGGATGGGCAGATACGCAGTATTTT
TRBJ2-1 TRBV6-4 NA NA CASSAQQGDYNEQFF TGTGCCAGCAGTGCCCAACAGGGTGACTACAATGAGCAGTTCTTC
TRBJ2-5 TRBV7-2 NA many CASSLVGQSGSTQYF TGTGCCAGCAGCTTAGTTGGCCAGTCGGGGTCGACCCAGTACTTC
TRBJ2-1 TRBV11-2 NA many CASSSLSGAHNEQFF TGTGCCAGCAGTTCCCTCTCGGGGGCTCACAATGAGCAGTTCTTC
TRBJ1-6 TRBV6-2/TRBV6-3 NA many CASSLLGVDSPLHF TGTGCCAGCAGTTTACTGGGTGTGGATTCACCCCTCCACTTT
TRBJ1-2 TRBV5-1 NA few CASSTANYGYTF TGCGCCAGCAGCACCGCTAACTATGGCTACACCTTC
TRBJ1-1 TRBV7-6 TRBD1 NA CASSAGTGGPNTEAFF TGTGCCAGCAGCGCCGGGACAGGGGGTCCGAACACTGAAGCTTTCTTT
TRBJ2-2 TRBV6-1 TRBD1 few CASSGETGRLTGELFF TGTGCCAGCAGTGGGGAGACAGGGCGCTTGACCGGGGAGCTGTTTTTT
TRBJ2-3 TRBV7-3 NA many CASSPGASTDTQYF TGTGCCAGCAGCCCGGGGGCTAGCACAGATACGCAGTATTTT
TRBJ2-7 TRBV11-2 NA many CASSPESYEQYF TGTGCCAGCAGTCCCGAGAGCTACGAGCAGTACTTC
TRBJ2-1 TRBV12-3/TRBV12-4 TRBD2 NA CASSLGLDINEQFF TGTGCCAGCAGTTTGGGACTAGACATTAATGAGCAGTTCTTC
TRBJ1-1 TRBV6-5 TRBD1 NA CASSYYNRGGKTEAFF TGTGCCAGCAGTTATTACAACAGGGGTGGCAAAACTGAAGCTTTCTTT
TRBJ1-1 TRBV5-6 NA few CASSPVVEGNTEAFF TGTGCCAGCAGCCCCGTGGTCGAGGGAAACACTGAAGCTTTCTTT
TRBJ2-4 TRBV25-1 TRBD1 many CASSGFRQGKNIQYF TGTGCCAGCAGTGGTTTTCGACAGGGGAAAAACATTCAGTACTTC
TRBJ2-7 TRBV11-2 NA many CASSSPTRVEQYF TGTGCCAGCAGCTCCCCTACCCGGGTCGAGCAGTACTTC
TRBJ2-2 TRBV18 TRBD2 NA CASSPQSMGAGANTGELFF TGTGCCAGCTCACCACAGTCGATGGGAGCGGGGGCTAACACCGGGGAGCTGTTTTTT
TRBJ2-7 TRBV4-2 NA NA CASSLDLKGDEQYF TGTGCCAGCAGCCTCGACCTTAAAGGTGACGAGCAGTACTTC
TRBJ2-1 TRBV6-5 NA many CASSLGRGVADEQFF TGTGCCAGCAGTCTCGGCAGGGGAGTCGCGGATGAGCAGTTCTTC
TRBJ2-1 TRBV15 NA many CATSRFLEPYNEQFF TGTGCCACCAGCAGATTTCTTGAACCTTACAATGAGCAGTTCTTC
TRBJ1-2 TRBV12-3/TRBV12-4 NA NA CASSPTPRYGYTF TGTGCCAGCAGCCCTACCCCGCGGTATGGCTACACCTTC
TRBJ2-1 TRBV12-3/TRBV12-4 TRBD1 few CASSLAMGQEDSNEQFF TGTGCCAGCAGTTTAGCAATGGGACAGGAGGATTCCAATGAGCAGTTCTTC
TRBJ2-1 TRBV2 NA many CATRGRLANEQFF TGTGCCACACGGGGCAGGCTCGCCAATGAGCAGTTCTTC
TRBJ2-5 TRBV6-2/TRBV6-3 TRBD2 many CASNYGTSGPQETQYF TGTGCCAGCAACTACGGGACTAGCGGTCCCCAAGAGACCCAGTACTTC
TRBJ1-1 TRBV4-1 NA few CASSHEQGGGLDTEAFF TGCGCCAGCAGCCATGAACAAGGGGGGGGGCTTGACACTGAAGCTTTCTTT
TRBJ2-7 TRBV6-2/TRBV6-3 NA few CAASGLAYEQYF TGTGCCGCCTCGGGCCTCGCCTACGAGCAGTACTTC
TRBJ1-1 TRBV7-2 NA many CASSVGDPTEAFF TGTGCCAGCAGCGTGGGGGACCCCACTGAAGCTTTCTTT
TRBJ2-1 TRBV20-1 NA NA CSARGGPNEQFF TGCAGTGCTAGAGGCGGCCCCAATGAGCAGTTCTTC
TRBJ1-2 TRBV30 NA many CAWSLAGSNYGYTF TGTGCCTGGAGTCTCGCAGGGTCGAACTATGGCTACACCTTC
TRBJ2-2 TRBV20-1 NA many CSGRGGTGELFF TGCAGTGGGAGGGGAGGTACCGGGGAGCTGTTTTTT
TRBJ2-5 TRBV7-9 NA many CASSPRAGAPETQYF TGTGCCAGCAGCCCACGGGCGGGGGCACCAGAGACCCAGTACTTC
TRBJ2-5 TRBV30 TRBD2 NA CAWSVAGGRGETQYF TGTGCCTGGAGTGTAGCGGGGGGAAGAGGGGAGACCCAGTACTTC
TRBJ2-3 TRBV7-2 NA NA CASSPDQTDTQYF TGTGCCAGCAGCCCGGATCAAACGGATACGCAGTATTTT
TRBJ1-4 TRBV15 NA few CATSRPVLTGELFF TGTGCCACCAGCAGACCCGTTCTTACGGGAGAACTGTTTTTT
TRBJ1-1 TRBV12-3/TRBV12-4 NA NA CASSFRQYNTEAFF TGTGCCAGCAGTTTCCGACAGTATAACACTGAAGCTTTCTTT
TRBJ1-4 TRBV14 TRBD1 many CASSENQGATNEKLFF TGTGCCAGCAGCGAGAACCAGGGGGCAACTAATGAAAAACTGTTTTTT
TRBJ2-7 TRBV3-2 NA many CASSQGLLTKAGGRCRNYEQYF TGTGCCAGCAGCCAAGGCCTCTTGACGAAGGCGGGGGGGCGGTGCCGCAACTACGAGCAGTACTTC
TRBJ1-5 TRBV2 NA few CASSPQGNQPQHF TGTGCCAGCAGTCCCCAGGGTAATCAGCCCCAGCATTTT
TRBJ1-3 TRBV4-1 NA NA CASSQDKGGAGGNTIYF TGCGCCAGCAGCCAAGATAAGGGGGGCGCGGGCGGAAACACCATATATTTT
TRBJ1-5 TRBV6-2/TRBV6-3 NA many CASTPGRQGGQPQHF TGTGCCAGCACCCCAGGGAGGCAGGGTGGTCAGCCCCAGCATTTT
TRBJ1-1 TRBV7-9 NA few CASSFPGSWEAFF TGTGCCAGCAGCTTCCCGGGGTCTTGGGAAGCTTTCTTT
TRBJ2-3 TRBV9 NA many CASSYGGSVIDTQYF TGTGCCAGCAGCTACGGAGGGAGCGTGATAGATACGCAGTATTTT
TRBJ1-2 TRBV4-3 NA NA CASSQNPGQGMGYTF TGCGCCAGCAGCCAAAATCCTGGGCAGGGAATGGGCTACACCTTC
TRBJ2-7 TRBV6-5 NA few CATLGGGYEQYF TGTGCTACCCTAGGAGGGGGGTACGAGCAGTACTTC
TRBJ2-3 TRBV4-2 TRBD2 many CASSPGERGGQGDTQYF TGTGCCAGCAGCCCGGGAGAGCGGGGGGGCCAGGGAGATACGCAGTATTTT
TRBJ2-7 TRBV10-3 TRBD1 many CAISRGQTVSYEQYF TGTGCCATCAGCCGGGGACAGACAGTCTCCTACGAGCAGTACTTC
TRBJ1-1 TRBV5-1 NA many CASSFEDPNTEAFF TGCGCCAGCAGCTTTGAGGACCCGAACACTGAAGCTTTCTTT
TRBJ2-3 TRBV6-5 NA few CASSQPSDTQYF TGTGCCAGCAGTCAGCCCTCAGATACGCAGTATTTT
TRBJ1-1 TRBV7-9 NA many CASSLTFPGTEAFF TGTGCCAGCAGCTTAACCTTCCCGGGGACTGAAGCTTTCTTT
TRBJ2-3 TRBV5-6 TRBD2 many CASSPLAGATDTQYF TGTGCCAGCAGCCCTCTAGCGGGGGCCACAGATACGCAGTATTTT
TRBJ2-1 TRBV27 NA many CASSLAGGLFYNEQFF TGTGCCAGCAGTTTGGCCGGGGGGCTGTTCTACAATGAGCAGTTCTTC
TRBJ1-1 TRBV7-9 NA NA CASSIRTEAFF TGTGCCAGCAGCATACGCACTGAAGCTTTCTTT
TRBJ1-4 TRBV5-1 NA NA CASSFGGNEKLFF TGCGCCAGCAGCTTTGGTGGCAATGAAAAACTGTTTTTT
TRBJ2-7 TRBV7-9 NA once CASSDPRRNEQYF TGTGCCAGCAGCGACCCCCGGCGGAACGAGCAGTACTTC